The subject of this entry is one T cell receptor beta chain. Its target is not known. This entry comes from a study of shared clonotypes between healthy human individuals. General observations from the study: Clonotypes not shared had lower generation probabilities than those common to all four donors. Blood alone was sampled, and tissue repertoires likely differ.

This CDR3 is 16 amino acids long. J lost 2 bases, V lost 4 bases, and 9 bases had no gene match. Germline loops: CDR1 SGHAT, CDR2 FQNNGV. Replicate PCRs for sorted subsets used approximately 190 ng DNA; this equaled tens of thousands of T cell genomes. TCRdb's copy holds only in-frame clones and misses some; the assay was immunoSEQ multiplex PCR. The table has more than 2 million clones, approximately 95% seen once; the top ten hold more than 0.1%. This chain uses TRBV11-2 with TRBJ2-7; 9 nucleotides agree with TRBD1. The sequenced material came from naive CD4+ T cells sorted from blood. Subset of the sample: CD45RA+ positively selected. This sequence originates from a man younger than 35 in good health. The CDR3 nucleotides are TGTGCCAGCAGCTCGGTCCGGGACAGGGACACCTACGAGCAGTACTTC. Its protein is CASSSVRDRDTYEQYF.